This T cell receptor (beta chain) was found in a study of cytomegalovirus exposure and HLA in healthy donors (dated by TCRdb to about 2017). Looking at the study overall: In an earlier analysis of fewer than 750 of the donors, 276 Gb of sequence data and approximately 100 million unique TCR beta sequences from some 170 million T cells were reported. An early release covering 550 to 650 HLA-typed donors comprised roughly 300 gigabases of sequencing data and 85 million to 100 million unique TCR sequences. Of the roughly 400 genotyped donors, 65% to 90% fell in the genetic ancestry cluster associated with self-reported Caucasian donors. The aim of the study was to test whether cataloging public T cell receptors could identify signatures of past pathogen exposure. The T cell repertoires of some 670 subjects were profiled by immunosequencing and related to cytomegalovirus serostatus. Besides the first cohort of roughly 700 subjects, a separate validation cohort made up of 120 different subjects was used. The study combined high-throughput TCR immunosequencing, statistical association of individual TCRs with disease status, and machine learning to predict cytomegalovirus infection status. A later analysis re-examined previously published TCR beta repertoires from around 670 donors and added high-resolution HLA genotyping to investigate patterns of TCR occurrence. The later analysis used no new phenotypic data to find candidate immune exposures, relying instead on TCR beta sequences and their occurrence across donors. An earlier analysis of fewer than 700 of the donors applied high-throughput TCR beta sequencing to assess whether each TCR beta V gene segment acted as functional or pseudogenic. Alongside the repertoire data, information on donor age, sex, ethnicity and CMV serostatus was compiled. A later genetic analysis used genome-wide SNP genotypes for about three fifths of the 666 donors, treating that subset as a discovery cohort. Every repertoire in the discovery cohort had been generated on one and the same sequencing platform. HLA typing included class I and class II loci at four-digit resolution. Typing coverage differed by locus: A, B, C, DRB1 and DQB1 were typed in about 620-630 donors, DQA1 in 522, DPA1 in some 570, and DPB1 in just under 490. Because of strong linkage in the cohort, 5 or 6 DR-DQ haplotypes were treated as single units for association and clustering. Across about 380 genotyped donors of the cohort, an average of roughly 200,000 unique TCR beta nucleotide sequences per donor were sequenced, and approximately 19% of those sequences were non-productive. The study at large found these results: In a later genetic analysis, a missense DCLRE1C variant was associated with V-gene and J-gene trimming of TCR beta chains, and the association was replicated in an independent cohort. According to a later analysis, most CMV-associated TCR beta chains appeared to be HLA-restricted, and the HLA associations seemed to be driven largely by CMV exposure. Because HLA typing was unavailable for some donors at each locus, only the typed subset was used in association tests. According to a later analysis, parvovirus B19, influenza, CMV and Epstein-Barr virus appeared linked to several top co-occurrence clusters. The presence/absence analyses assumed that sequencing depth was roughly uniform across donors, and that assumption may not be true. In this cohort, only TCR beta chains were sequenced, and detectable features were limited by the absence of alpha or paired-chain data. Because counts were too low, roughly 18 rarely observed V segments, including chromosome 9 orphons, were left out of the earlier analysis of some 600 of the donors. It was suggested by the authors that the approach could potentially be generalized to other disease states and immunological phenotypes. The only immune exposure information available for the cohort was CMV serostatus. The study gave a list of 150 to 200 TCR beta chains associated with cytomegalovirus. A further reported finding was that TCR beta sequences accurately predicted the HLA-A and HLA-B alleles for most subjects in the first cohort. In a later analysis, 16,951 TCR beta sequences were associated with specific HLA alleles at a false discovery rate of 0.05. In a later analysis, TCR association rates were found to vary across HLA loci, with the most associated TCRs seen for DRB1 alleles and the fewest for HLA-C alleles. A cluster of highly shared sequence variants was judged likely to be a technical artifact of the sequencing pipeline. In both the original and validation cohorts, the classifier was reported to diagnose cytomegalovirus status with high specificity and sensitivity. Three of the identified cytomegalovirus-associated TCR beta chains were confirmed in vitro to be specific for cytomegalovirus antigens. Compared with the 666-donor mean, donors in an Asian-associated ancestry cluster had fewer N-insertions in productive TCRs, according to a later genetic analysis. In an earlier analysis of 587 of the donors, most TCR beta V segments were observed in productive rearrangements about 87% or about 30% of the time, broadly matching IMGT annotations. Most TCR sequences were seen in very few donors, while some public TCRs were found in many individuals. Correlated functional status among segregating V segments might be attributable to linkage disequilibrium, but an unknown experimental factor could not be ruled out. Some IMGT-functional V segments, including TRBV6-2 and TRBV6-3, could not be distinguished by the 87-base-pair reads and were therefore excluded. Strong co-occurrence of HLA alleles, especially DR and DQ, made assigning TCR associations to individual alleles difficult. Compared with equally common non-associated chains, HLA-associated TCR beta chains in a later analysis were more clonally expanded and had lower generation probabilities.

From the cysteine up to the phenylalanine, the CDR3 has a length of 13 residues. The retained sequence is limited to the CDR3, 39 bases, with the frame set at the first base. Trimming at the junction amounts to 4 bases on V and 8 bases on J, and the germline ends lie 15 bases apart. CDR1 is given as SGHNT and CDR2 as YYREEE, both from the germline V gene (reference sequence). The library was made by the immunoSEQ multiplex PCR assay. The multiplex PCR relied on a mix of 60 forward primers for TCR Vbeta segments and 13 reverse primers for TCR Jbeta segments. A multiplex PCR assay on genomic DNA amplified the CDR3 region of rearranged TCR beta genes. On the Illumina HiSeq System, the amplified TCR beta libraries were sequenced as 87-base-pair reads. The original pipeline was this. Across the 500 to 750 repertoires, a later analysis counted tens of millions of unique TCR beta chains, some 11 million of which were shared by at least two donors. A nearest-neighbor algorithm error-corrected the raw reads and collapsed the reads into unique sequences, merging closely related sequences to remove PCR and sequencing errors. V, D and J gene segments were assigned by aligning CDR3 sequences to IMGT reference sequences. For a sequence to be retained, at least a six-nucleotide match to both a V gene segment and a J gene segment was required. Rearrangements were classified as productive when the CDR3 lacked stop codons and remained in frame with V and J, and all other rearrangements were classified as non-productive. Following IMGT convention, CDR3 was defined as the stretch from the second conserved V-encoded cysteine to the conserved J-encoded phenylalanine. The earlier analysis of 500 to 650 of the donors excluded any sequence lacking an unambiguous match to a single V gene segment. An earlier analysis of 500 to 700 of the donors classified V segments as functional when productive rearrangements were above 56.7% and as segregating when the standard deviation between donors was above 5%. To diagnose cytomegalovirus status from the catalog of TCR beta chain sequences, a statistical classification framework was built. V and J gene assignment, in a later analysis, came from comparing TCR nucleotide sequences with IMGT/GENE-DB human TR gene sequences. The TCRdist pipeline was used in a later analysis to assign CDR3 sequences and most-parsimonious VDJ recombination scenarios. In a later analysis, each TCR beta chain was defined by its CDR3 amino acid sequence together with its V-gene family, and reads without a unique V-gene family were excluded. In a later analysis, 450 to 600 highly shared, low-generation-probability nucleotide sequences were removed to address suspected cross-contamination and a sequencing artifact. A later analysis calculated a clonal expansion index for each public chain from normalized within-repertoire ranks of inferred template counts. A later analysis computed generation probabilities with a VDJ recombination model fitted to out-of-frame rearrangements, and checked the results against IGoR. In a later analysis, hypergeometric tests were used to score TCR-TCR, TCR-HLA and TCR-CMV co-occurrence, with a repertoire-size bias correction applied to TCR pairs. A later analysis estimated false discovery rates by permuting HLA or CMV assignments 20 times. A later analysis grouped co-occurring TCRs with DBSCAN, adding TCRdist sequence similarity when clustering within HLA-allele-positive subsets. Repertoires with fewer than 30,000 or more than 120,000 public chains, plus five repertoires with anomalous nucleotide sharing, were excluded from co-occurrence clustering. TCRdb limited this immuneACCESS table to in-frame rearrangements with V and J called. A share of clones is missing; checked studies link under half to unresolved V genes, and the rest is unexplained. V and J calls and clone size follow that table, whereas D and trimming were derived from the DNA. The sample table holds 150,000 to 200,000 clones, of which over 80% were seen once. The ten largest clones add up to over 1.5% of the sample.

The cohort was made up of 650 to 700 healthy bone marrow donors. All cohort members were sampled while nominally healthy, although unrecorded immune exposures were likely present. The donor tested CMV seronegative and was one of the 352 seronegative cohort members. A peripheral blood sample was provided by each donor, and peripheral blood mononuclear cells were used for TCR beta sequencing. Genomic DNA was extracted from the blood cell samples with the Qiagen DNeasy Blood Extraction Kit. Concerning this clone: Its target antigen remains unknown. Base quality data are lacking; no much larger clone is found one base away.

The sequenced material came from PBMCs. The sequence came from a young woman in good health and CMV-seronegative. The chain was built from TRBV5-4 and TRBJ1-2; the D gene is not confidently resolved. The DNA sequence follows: TGTGCCAGCAGCCCCCTCCCCATGGGCGGCTACACCTTC. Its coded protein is CASSPLPMGGYTF.